The present entry profiles one TCR beta chain with its context. Original processing notes: Estimates of nucleated cell counts were drawn from the amplification of reference gene primers. Method: immunoSEQ multiplex PCR; TCRdb's copy keeps in-frame clones and lacks some. D and trimming come from the DNA, and the V and J calls and clone size come from that table. In the table there are around 250,000 clones, around nine tenths of which are singletons. This sample was taken from a study of blood T cell repertoires in COVID-19. Study information: Spain, Italy and the United States supplied samples that represented acute and convalescent COVID-19. T cells, B-cell-depleted T cells, or PBMCs provided the cDNA or gDNA that served as material.

Germline CDR1 LNHDA, CDR2 SQIVND (reference sequence). This CDR3 is built from 13 residues. V gave up 6 bases and J gave up 16 bases, with 21 bases separating them. This receptor was identified in a man aged 40-55 years with active or convalescent COVID-19. The specimen sequenced was peripheral blood. The rearrangement uses TRBV19 and TRBJ2-2, with TRBD1 as a possible D gene (6 bases). The CDR3 DNA reads as TGTGCCAGTAGCCCGCCTGACAGGTCCCGATGGTTTTTT. Encoded protein: CASSPPDRSRWFF.